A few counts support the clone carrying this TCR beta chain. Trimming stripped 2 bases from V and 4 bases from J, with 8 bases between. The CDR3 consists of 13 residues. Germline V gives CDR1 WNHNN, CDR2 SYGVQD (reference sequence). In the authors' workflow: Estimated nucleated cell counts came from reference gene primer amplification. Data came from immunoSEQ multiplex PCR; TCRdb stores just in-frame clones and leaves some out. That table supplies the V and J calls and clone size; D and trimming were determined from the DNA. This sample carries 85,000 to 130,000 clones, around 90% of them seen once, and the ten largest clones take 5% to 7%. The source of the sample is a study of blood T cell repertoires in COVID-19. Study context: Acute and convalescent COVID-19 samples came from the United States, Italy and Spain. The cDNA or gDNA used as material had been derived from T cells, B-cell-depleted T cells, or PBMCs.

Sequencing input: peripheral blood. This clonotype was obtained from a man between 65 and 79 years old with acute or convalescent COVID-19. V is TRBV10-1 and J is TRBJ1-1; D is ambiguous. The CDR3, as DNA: TGCGCCAGCAGTGAGGATAGTCTCACTGAAGCTTTCTTT. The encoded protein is CASSEDSLTEAFF.